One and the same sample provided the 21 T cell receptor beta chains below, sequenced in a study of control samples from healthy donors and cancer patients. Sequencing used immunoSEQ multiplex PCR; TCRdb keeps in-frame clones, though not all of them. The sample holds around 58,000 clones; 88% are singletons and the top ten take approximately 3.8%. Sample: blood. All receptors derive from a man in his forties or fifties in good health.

CDR3 in DNA: TGTGCCAGCAGCCGCGGACAGGGTCTCGTTTCTGGAAACACCATATATTTT. It codes for CASSRGQGLVSGNTIYF. The chain uses TRBV5-4 and TRBJ1-3, with TRBD1 matching over 8 bases. V lost 4 bases to trimming and J lost 1 base; unmatched junction nucleotides: 10. Germline-derived CDR1 and CDR2 are SGHNT and YYREEE (reference sequence). The CDR3 is made up of 17 amino acids.

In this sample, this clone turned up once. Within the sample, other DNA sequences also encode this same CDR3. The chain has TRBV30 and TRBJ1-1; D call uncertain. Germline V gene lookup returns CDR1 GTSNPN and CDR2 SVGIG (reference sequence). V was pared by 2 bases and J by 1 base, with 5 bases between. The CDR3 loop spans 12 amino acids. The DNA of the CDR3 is TGTGCCTGGAGTCCCGGGAACACTGAAGCTTTCTTT. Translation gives CAWSPGNTEAFF.

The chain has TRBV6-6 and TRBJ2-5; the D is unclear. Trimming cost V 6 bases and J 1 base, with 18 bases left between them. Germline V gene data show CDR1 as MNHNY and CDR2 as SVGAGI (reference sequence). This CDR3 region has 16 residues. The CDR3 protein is CASSHGRSIAQETQYF. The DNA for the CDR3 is TGTGCCAGCAGCCACGGGCGTTCAATCGCCCAAGAGACCCAGTACTTC.

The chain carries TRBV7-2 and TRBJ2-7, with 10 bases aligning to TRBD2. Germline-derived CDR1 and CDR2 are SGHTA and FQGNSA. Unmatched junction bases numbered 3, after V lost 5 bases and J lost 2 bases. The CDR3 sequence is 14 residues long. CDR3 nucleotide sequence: TGTGCCAGCAGCCCAAGCGGGAGGGCCTACGAGCAGTACTTC. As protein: CASSPSGRAYEQYF.

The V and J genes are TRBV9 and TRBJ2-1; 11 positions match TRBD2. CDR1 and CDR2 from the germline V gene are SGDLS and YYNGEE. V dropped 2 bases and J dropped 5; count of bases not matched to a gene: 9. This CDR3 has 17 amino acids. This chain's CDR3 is CASSVGGLAGGHNEQFF. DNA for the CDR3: TGTGCCAGCAGCGTCGGAGGTTTAGCGGGAGGGCACAATGAGCAGTTCTTC.

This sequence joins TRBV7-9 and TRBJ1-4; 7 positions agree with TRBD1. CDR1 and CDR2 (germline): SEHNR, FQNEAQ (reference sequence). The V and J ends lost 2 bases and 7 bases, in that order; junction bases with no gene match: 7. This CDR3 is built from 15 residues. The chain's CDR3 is CASSLTGQTTEKLFF. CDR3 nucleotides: TGTGCCAGCAGCTTAACGGGACAGACCACTGAAAAACTGTTTTTT.

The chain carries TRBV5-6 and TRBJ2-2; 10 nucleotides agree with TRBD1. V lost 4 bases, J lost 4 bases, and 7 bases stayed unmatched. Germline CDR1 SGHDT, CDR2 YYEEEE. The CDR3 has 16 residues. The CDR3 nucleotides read TGTGCCAGCAGCCCCGGGACAGGGGATATCACCGGGGAGCTGTTTTTT. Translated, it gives CASSPGTGDITGELFF.

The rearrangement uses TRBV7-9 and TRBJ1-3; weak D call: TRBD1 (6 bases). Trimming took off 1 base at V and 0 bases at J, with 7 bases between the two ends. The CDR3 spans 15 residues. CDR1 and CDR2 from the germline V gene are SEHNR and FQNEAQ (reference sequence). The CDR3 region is CASSLGTDSGNTIYF. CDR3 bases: TGTGCCAGCAGCTTAGGGACAGACTCTGGAAACACCATATATTTT.

The CDR3 nucleotides read TGTGCCAGCAGCTTGGTGGGGACTACAAACACCGGGGAGCTGTTTTTT. Its protein product is CASSLVGTTNTGELFF. The chain employs TRBV5-5 and TRBJ2-2, with 7 bases identical to TRBD2. The CDR3 is made up of 16 amino acids. Trimming removed 0 bases from V and 2 bases from J; junction bases left unmatched: 4. CDR1 is SGHKS and CDR2 is YYEKEE in the germline V gene (reference sequence).

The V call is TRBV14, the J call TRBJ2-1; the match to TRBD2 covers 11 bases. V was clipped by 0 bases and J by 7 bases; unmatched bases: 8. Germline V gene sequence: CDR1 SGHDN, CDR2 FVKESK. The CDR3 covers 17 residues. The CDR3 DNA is TGTGCCAGCAGCCAAGATTGGGGAACTAGCGGGAGAAATGAGCAGTTCTTC. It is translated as CASSQDWGTSGRNEQFF.

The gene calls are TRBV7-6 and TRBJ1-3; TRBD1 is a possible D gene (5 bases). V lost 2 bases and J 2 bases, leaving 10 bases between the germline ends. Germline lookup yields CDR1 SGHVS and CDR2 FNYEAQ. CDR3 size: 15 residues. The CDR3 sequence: CASSLQGTAGNTIYF. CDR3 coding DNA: TGTGCCAGCAGCTTACAGGGAACGGCTGGAAACACCATATATTTT.

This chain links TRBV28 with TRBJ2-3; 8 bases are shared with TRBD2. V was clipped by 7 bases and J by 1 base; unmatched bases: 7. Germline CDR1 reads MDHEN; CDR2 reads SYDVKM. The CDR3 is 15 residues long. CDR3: CASTLGGLGTDTQYF. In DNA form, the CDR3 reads TGTGCCAGCACCCTAGGGGGACTAGGCACAGATACGCAGTATTTT.

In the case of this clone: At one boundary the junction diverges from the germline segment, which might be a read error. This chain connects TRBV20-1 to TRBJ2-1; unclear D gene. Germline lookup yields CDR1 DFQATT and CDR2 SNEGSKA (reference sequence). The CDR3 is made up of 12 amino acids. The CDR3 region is CSASGNPDGRLF. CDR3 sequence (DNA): TGCAGTGCTAGTGGAAACCCGGACGGCCGTCTCTTC.

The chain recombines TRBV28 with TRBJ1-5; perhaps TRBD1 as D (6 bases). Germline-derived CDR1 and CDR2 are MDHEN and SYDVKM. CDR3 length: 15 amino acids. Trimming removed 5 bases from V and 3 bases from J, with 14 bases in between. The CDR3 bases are TGTGCCAGCAGTAAGGGGGGACCTATCAATCAGCCCCAGCATTTT. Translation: CASSKGGPINQPQHF.

Here the CDR3 DNA reads TGTGCCAGCAGTGACTGGCAGGCAAGCAATCAGCCCCAGCATTTT. Translated, it gives CASSDWQASNQPQHF. This chain connects TRBV2 to TRBJ1-5; D is unresolved. This CDR3 comprises 15 residues. Trimming shortened V by 3 bases and J by 1 base, and 10 bases separated the two germline ends. Germline V gene data show CDR1 as SNHLY and CDR2 as FYNNEI.

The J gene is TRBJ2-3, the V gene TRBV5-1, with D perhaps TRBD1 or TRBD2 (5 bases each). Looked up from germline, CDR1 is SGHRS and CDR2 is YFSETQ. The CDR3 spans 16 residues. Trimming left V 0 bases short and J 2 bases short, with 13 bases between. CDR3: CASSLGGMDNTDTQYF. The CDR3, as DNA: TGCGCCAGCAGCTTGGGGGGGATGGACAACACAGATACGCAGTATTTT.

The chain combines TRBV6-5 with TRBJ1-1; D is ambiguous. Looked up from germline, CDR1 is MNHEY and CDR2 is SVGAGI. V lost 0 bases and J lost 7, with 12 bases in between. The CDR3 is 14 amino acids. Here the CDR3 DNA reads TGTGCCAGCAGTTACTCGAGGAGGGATCATGAAGCTTTCTTT. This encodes CASSYSRRDHEAFF.

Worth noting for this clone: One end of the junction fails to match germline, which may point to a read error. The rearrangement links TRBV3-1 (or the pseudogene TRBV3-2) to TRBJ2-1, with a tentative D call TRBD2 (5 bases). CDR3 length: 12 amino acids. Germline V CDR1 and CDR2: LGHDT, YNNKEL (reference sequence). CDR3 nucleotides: TGTGCCAGCAGCCACGACTACAGTGAGCAGTTCTTC. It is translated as CASSHDYSEQFF.

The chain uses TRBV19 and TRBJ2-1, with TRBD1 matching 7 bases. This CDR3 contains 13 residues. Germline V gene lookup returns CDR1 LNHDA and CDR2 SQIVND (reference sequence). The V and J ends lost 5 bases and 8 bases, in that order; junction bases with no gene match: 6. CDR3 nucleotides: TGTGCCAGTAGTGAAGGGGGCGGCGATGAGCAGTTCTTC. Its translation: CASSEGGGDEQFF.

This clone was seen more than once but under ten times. CDR3: CATASGQGGETQYF. CDR3 coding DNA: TGTGCCACCGCGTCCGGACAGGGGGGAGAGACCCAGTACTTC. This chain joins TRBV11-3 and TRBJ2-5; the match to TRBD1 covers 10 bases. The V gene's germline CDR1 is SGHNT and CDR2 YENEEA. Trimming at V came to 10 bases and at J to 4 bases, leaving 9 bases not matched to a gene. The CDR3 consists of 14 residues.

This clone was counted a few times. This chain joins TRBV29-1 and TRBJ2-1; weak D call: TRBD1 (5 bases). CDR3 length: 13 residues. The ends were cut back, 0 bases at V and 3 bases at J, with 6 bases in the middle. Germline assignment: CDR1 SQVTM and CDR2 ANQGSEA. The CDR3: CSVEDQGYNEQFF. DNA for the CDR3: TGCAGCGTTGAAGATCAGGGCTACAATGAGCAGTTCTTC.